This T cell receptor (beta chain) stems from a study of CD8+ T cells in alopecia areata. Study background: Oral tofacitinib, 5 to 10 mg twice daily, was given in an open-label trial. General study points: Patients showed less clear TCR sequence sharing than mice, possibly partly because of HLA diversity.

Concerning this clone: The target antigen is unknown.

The sample's treatment: oral pan-JAK inhibitor, 5-10 mg twice daily. Sampling of alopecia areata patients yielded lesional scalp punch biopsies as well as peripheral blood. Sorting from PBMCs produced CD4+ and CD8+ T cells. RNA was isolated and reverse transcribed to cDNA, the sequencing template. Produced via immunoSEQ multiplex PCR; TCRdb's table is partial and in-frame only. Of under 250,000 clones in the sample, around 66% were seen once. The V gene's germline CDR1 is SGHTA and CDR2 FQGNSA. This CDR3 is built from 16 residues. V was pared by 4 bases and J by 2 bases, with 12 bases between. The chain is built from TRBV7-2 and TRBJ2-6, with D tentatively TRBD1 (6 bases). Sample: CD4+ T cells sorted from blood, taken around week 44, from a patient treated with tofacitinib. This receptor was obtained from a human donor with alopecia areata. This chain's CDR3 is CASSYRSGAGANVLTF. CDR3 in DNA: TGTGCCAGCAGCTATAGGTCAGGGGCTGGGGCCAACGTCCTGACTTTC.